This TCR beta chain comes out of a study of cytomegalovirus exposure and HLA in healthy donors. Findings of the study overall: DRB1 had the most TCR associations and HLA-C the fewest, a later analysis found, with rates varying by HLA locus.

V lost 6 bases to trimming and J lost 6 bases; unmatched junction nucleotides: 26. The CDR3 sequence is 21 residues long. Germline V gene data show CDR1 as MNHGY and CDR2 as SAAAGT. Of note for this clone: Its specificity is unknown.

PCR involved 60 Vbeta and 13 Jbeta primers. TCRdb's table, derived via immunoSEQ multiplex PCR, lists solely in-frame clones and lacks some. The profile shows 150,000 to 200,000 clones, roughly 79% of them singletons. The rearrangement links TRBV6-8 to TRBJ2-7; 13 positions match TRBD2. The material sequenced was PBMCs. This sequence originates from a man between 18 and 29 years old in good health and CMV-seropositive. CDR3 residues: CASSRSGDRVKGTSGTGEQYF. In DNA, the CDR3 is TGTGCCAGCAGCCGCTCCGGCGACAGGGTGAAAGGGACTAGCGGGACCGGCGAGCAGTACTTC.